The 32 T cell receptor beta chains given below trace back to one sample, sequenced in a study of cytomegalovirus exposure and HLA in healthy donors. 13 Jbeta primers and 60 Vbeta primers were used for the PCR. Sequencing used immunoSEQ multiplex PCR; TCRdb keeps in-frame clones, though not all of them. The sample lists approximately 180,000 clones, 77% seen once, with less than 1.5% in the top ten. Sequenced material: PBMCs. The receptors come from a young woman in good health and CMV-seropositive.

Comment on this clone: Distinct nucleotide sequences in the sample also encode this CDR3. CDR3 residues: CASSPLAGSYNEQFF. In nucleotides, the CDR3 is TGCGCCAGCAGCCCCTTAGCGGGCTCCTACAATGAGCAGTTCTTC. The J gene is TRBJ2-1, the V gene TRBV5-1, with TRBD2 matching 7 bases. The CDR3 runs to 15 residues. Germline V lookup: CDR1 SGHRS, CDR2 YFSETQ. V lost 4 bases and J lost 0; bases outside the gene matches: 4.

The V and J genes are TRBV2 and TRBJ2-7; 9 nucleotides match TRBD1. CDR1 is SNHLY, CDR2 FYNNEI, per germline. This CDR3 has 15 residues. Trimming cost V 6 bases and J 6 bases; bases outside gene matches: 12. As DNA, the CDR3 is TGTGCCAGCAGACCAACGGGACAGGGCTGGGGCGAGCAGTACTTC. Translation: CASRPTGQGWGEQYF.

The chain combines TRBV5-1 with TRBJ1-4; D is undetermined. The germline V gene encodes CDR1 SGHRS and CDR2 YFSETQ. V lost 4 bases, J lost 5 bases, and 9 bases lay in between. This CDR3 comprises 13 residues. This CDR3 reads CASSGSENEKLFF. The CDR3 bases are TGCGCCAGCAGCGGGAGTGAGAATGAAAAACTGTTTTTT.

The DNA of the CDR3 is TGTGCCAGCAGTTTAACATCCCAGGAGACCCAGTACTTC. As protein: CASSLTSQETQYF. The chain has TRBV28 and TRBJ2-5, with no clear D. Germline V CDR1 and CDR2: MDHEN, SYDVKM. Trimming took 2 bases from V and 5 from J, leaving 9 bases between them. The CDR3 covers 13 residues. Drawing the rest from reference TRBV28 and TRBJ2-5, the complete variable domain is DVKVTQSSRYLVKRTGEKVFLECVQDMDHENMFWYRQDPGLGLRLIYFSYDVKMKEKGDIPEGYSVSREKKERFSLILESASTNQTSMYLCASSLTSQETQYFGPGTRLLVL.

This chain connects TRBV5-6 to TRBJ2-3; 10 bases fit TRBD2. This CDR3 is built from 16 residues. Germline V gene sequence: CDR1 SGHDT, CDR2 YYEEEE. J gave up 1 base and V 5 bases, and 7 bases lay outside the gene matches. Here the CDR3 DNA reads TGTGCCAGCAGTCGACCGGGGACTAGCGGCACAGATACGCAGTATTTT. Its translation: CASSRPGTSGTDTQYF.

The rearrangement links TRBV19 to TRBJ2-3; TRBD2 is a possible D gene (5 bases). Germline values: CDR1 LNHDA, CDR2 SQIVND (reference sequence). The CDR3 extends over 13 amino acids. The V and J ends lost 6 bases and 6 bases respectively, with 13 bases between them. The CDR3 loop is CASRLAGVDTQYF. DNA of the CDR3: TGTGCCAGTAGGCTCGCCGGGGTGGATACGCAGTATTTT.

This sequence joins TRBV9 and TRBJ2-2; the D gene is possibly TRBD1 (5 bases). Trimming cost V 2 bases and J 6 bases, with 11 bases left between them. CDR1 SGDLS and CDR2 YYNGEE come from the germline V gene. The CDR3 is 14 amino acids. For the CDR3, the DNA is TGTGCCAGCAGCGTTCGTTCAGGGTCCGGGGAGCTGTTTTTT. This codes for CASSVRSGSGELFF. Drawing the rest from reference TRBV9 and TRBJ2-2, the complete variable domain is DSGVTQTPKHLITATGQRVTLRCSPRSGDLSVYWYQQSLDQGLQFLIQYYNGEERAKGNILERFSAQQFPDLHSELNLSSLELGDSALYFCASSVRSGSGELFFGEGSRLTVL.

The chain recombines TRBV9 with TRBJ1-4; D not resolved. The CDR3 runs to 14 residues. The germline gives CDR1 SGDLS, CDR2 YYNGEE. V dropped 3 bases and J dropped 0 bases, with 6 bases sitting between them. CDR3 loop: CASSALATNEKLFF. The CDR3 coding sequence is TGTGCCAGCAGCGCACTCGCAACTAATGAAAAACTGTTTTTT.

The rearrangement uses TRBV7-6 and TRBJ2-1; D is perhaps TRBD1 (5 bases). Trimming removed 5 bases from V and 2 bases from J, with 13 bases in between. The CDR3 loop spans 15 amino acids. The germline V gene has CDR1 SGHVS and CDR2 FNYEAQ. CDR3 loop: CASSPRGATYNEQFF. CDR3 DNA: TGTGCCAGCAGCCCCCGTGGGGCAACCTACAATGAGCAGTTCTTC.

This sequence joins TRBV29-1 and TRBJ1-1; tentative D call: TRBD1 (5 bases). V lost 3 bases, J lost 3 bases, and 14 bases lay in between. Germline V lookup: CDR1 SQVTM, CDR2 ANQGSEA. The CDR3 runs 14 residues. The CDR3 DNA sequence: TGCAGCGTTGAGCCCCAGGGATCGTACACTGAAGCTTTCTTT. Amino acid sequence: CSVEPQGSYTEAFF.

The chain carries TRBV11-3 and TRBJ2-1; 7 bases are a match to TRBD1. Germline V lookup: CDR1 SGHNT, CDR2 YENEEA. This CDR3 is built from 16 residues. Trimming took 4 bases from V and 5 from J; bases not matched to a gene: 11. CDR3 sequence reads: CASSSPIDRANNEQFF. CDR3 nucleotide sequence: TGTGCCAGCAGCTCCCCGATTGACAGGGCGAACAATGAGCAGTTCTTC.

The rearrangement links TRBV11-3 to TRBJ1-1, with 10 positions matching TRBD1. V lost 3 bases and J lost 7; bases outside the gene matches: 11. This CDR3 has 16 amino acids. The germline V gene encodes CDR1 SGHNT and CDR2 YENEEA. The CDR3 DNA reads as TGTGCCAGCAGCTTGGACCCGGGACAGGGGATAAGTGAAGCTTTCTTT. This encodes CASSLDPGQGISEAFF.

This chain uses TRBV7-2 with TRBJ2-1; 9 nucleotides agree with TRBD1. Looked up from germline, CDR1 is SGHTA and CDR2 is FQGNSA. With 5 bases clipped from V and 2 bases from J, the junction kept 4 bases outside the gene matches. CDR3 length: 15 residues. This chain's CDR3 is CASSLDRGAYNEQFF. The CDR3 nucleotides are TGTGCCAGCAGCCTGGACAGGGGTGCCTACAATGAGCAGTTCTTC. The full variable domain, rest sourced from reference TRBV7-2 and TRBJ2-1, is GAGVSQSPSNKVTEKGKDVELRCDPISGHTALYWYRQSLGQGLEFLIYFQGNSAPDKSGLPSDRFSAERTGGSVSTLTIQRTQQEDSAVYLCASSLDRGAYNEQFFGPGTRLTVL.

The genes are TRBV11-2 and TRBJ2-3; 7 nucleotides match TRBD1. This CDR3 has 16 residues. V gave up 5 bases and J gave up 0 bases; unmatched junction bases: 8. Germline V gene lookup returns CDR1 SGHAT and CDR2 FQNNGV. CDR3 sequence (DNA): TGTGCCAGCAGCCTTCTGGGACAGCCAAGCACAGATACGCAGTATTTT. Its protein is CASSLLGQPSTDTQYF.

The chain recombines TRBV7-8 with TRBJ2-7; 13 bases match TRBD2. After removal of 4 bases from V and 6 bases from J, the junction contained 6 bases not matched to a gene. The CDR3 contains 15 residues. Germline V lookup: CDR1 SGHVS, CDR2 FQNEAQ. The CDR3 spells CASSSTSGRTREQYF. DNA of the CDR3: TGTGCCAGCAGCTCGACTAGCGGGAGGACTCGCGAGCAGTACTTC.

The chain joins TRBV5-1 to TRBJ2-1; 9 positions match TRBD1. J lost 3 bases, V lost 4 bases, and 8 bases had no gene match. The CDR3 runs to 16 residues. Germline V gene sequence: CDR1 SGHRS, CDR2 YFSETQ. For the CDR3, the DNA is TGCGCCAGCAGCGTACAGGGGGCGCCCTACTACAATGAGCAGTTCTTC. Protein product: CASSVQGAPYYNEQFF.

The chain recombines TRBV30 with TRBJ1-3; D gene unclear. V was clipped by 0 bases and J by 8 bases, with 17 bases between them. The length of the CDR3 is 15 residues. The germline V gene encodes CDR1 GTSNPN and CDR2 SVGIG (reference sequence). CDR3 sequence: CAWSVHSDSRDTIYF. DNA of the CDR3: TGTGCCTGGAGTGTTCACTCCGATTCCCGAGACACCATATATTTT.

This chain connects TRBV7-8 to TRBJ1-1, with 7 bases identical to TRBD1. The germline V gene encodes CDR1 SGHVS and CDR2 FQNEAQ. The CDR3 is 14 residues long. The V segment lost 5 bases and the J segment 2 bases; nucleotides outside the gene matches: 5. The CDR3 DNA sequence: TGTGCCAGCAGCCCTCGGGACAGAAACACTGAAGCTTTCTTT. It translates to CASSPRDRNTEAFF.

This clone appeared a single time. The genes are TRBV7-8 and TRBJ1-5, with 8 bases aligning to TRBD1. The V gene's germline CDR1 is SGHVS and CDR2 FQNEAQ. The J segment lost 7 bases and the V segment lost 5 bases, leaving 7 bases of the junction unmatched. The CDR3 is 14 residues long. The CDR3, as DNA: TGTGCCAGCAGCGTACAGGGGGTAGAACAGCCCCAGCATTTT. Its protein product is CASSVQGVEQPQHF.

This chain connects TRBV11-2 to TRBJ1-3, with D perhaps TRBD1 (5 bases). CDR1 and CDR2 from the germline V gene are SGHAT and FQNNGV. Trimming pared 3 bases from V and 0 bases from J, leaving 12 bases between. The CDR3 spans 16 residues. The DNA for the CDR3 is TGTGCCAGCAGCTTGTACAGGCGGGACTCTGGAAACACCATATATTTT. Translating gives CASSLYRRDSGNTIYF.

V and J are TRBV7-6 and TRBJ1-5; 9 bases match TRBD1. The ends lost 5 bases at V and 7 bases at J; junction bases unmatched: 9. CDR1 and CDR2 (germline): SGHVS, FNYEAQ. The CDR3 spans 15 residues. CDR3 amino acids: CASSMGQGGGQPQHF. In DNA, the CDR3 is TGTGCCAGCAGCATGGGACAGGGAGGGGGACAGCCCCAGCATTTT.

The V and J genes are TRBV5-6 and TRBJ2-7; maybe TRBD2 (5 bases). The CDR3 is 15 residues long. Germline CDR1 reads SGHDT; CDR2 reads YYEEEE. V shed 4 bases and J shed 3 bases, with 17 bases lying between them. The CDR3 DNA sequence: TGTGCCAGCAGCCTAGAGCCGGTCGGGGACTACGAGCAGTACTTC. Translation: CASSLEPVGDYEQYF.

The V and J genes are TRBV30 and TRBJ2-7, with D uncertain. V shed 3 bases and J shed 4 bases, with 10 bases lying between them. The CDR3 runs to 12 residues. CDR1 is GTSNPN, CDR2 SVGIG, per germline (reference sequence). The chain's CDR3 is CAWSDAGYEQYF. For the CDR3, the DNA is TGTGCCTGGAGCGACGCAGGTTACGAGCAGTACTTC.

The chain couples TRBV2 to TRBJ1-1; the match to TRBD1 covers 12 bases. CDR3 length equals 15 residues. The V segment lost 8 bases and the J segment 5 bases; nucleotides outside the gene matches: 9. Germline V gene lookup returns CDR1 SNHLY and CDR2 FYNNEI. The DNA for the CDR3 is TGTGCCAGCGTCCAAGGGGACAGGGGGCGTACTGAAGCTTTCTTT. The encoded protein is CASVQGDRGRTEAFF. The variable domain in full, with the rest retrieved from reference TRBV2 and TRBJ1-1, is EPEVTQTPSHQVTQMGQEVILRCVPISNHLYFYWYRQILGQKVEFLVSFYNNEISEKSEIFDDQFSVERPDGSNFTLKIRSTKLEDSAMYFCASVQGDRGRTEAFFGQGTRLTVV.

This rearrangement joins TRBV5-1 to TRBJ1-2; D unclear. The CDR3 is made up of 15 amino acids. CDR1 is SGHRS, CDR2 YFSETQ, per germline. Between the trimmed V and J ends, which lost 1 base and 4 bases, there was a span of 14 bases. CDR3: CASSLRPTESYGYTF. DNA for the CDR3: TGCGCCAGCAGCTTGCGTCCCACAGAGTCCTATGGCTACACCTTC.

The V and J genes are TRBV6-1 and TRBJ2-5; no firm D call. CDR1 and CDR2 (germline): MNHNS, SASEGT. V was clipped by 3 bases and J by 0 bases, with 11 bases between them. The CDR3 consists of 15 residues. The CDR3 here is CASSEATQYQETQYF. The CDR3 DNA sequence: TGTGCCAGCAGTGAGGCCACACAGTACCAAGAGACCCAGTACTTC.

J is TRBJ2-7 and V is TRBV19; D is possibly TRBD1 (6 bases). Germline V CDR1 and CDR2: LNHDA, SQIVND (reference sequence). The CDR3 is 14 amino acids. V shed 3 bases and J shed 0 bases, with 9 bases lying between them. CDR3 region: CASSIGQFSYEQYF. Written as DNA, the CDR3 is TGTGCCAGTAGTATTGGACAGTTCTCCTACGAGCAGTACTTC.

This clone was detected only a few times. Other DNA sequences in this sample translate to the same CDR3. The rearrangement joins TRBV7-2 to TRBJ2-3; maybe TRBD1 (6 bases). The ends were cut back, 5 bases at V and 0 bases at J, with 9 bases in the middle. This CDR3 contains 14 residues. The V gene's germline CDR1 is SGHTA and CDR2 FQGNSA. CDR3 nucleotide sequence: TGTGCCAGCAGCCCCGGACAGAGCACAGATACGCAGTATTTT. Translation: CASSPGQSTDTQYF.

This chain connects TRBV14 to TRBJ2-3; D gene ambiguous. Germline V gene lookup returns CDR1 SGHDN and CDR2 FVKESK. CDR3 length equals 14 residues. V was cut by 4 bases and J by 5 bases, with 13 bases left in between. DNA of the CDR3: TGTGCCAGCAGCCGCGGTCTCGAACGAGATACGCAGTATTTT. Its protein is CASSRGLERDTQYF.

V usage is TRBV6-5 and J usage is TRBJ2-3; D is possibly TRBD1 (5 bases). The CDR3 contains 14 residues. CDR1 MNHEY and CDR2 SVGAGI come from the germline V gene. V lost 6 bases and J 3 bases, leaving 13 bases between the germline ends. The CDR3 protein is CASSQNKGTDTQYF. In DNA form, the CDR3 reads TGTGCCAGCAGCCAAAATAAGGGGACAGATACGCAGTATTTT.

In this sample, this clone turned up once. The CDR3 loop is CASSVVGVTGELFF. The CDR3 bases are TGTGCCAGCAGCGTAGTGGGAGTCACCGGGGAGCTGTTTTTT. The V call is TRBV9, the J call TRBJ2-2, with D perhaps matching TRBD2 (5 bases). In germline, CDR1 is SGDLS, CDR2 YYNGEE. This CDR3 region has 14 residues. V was cut by 0 bases and J by 4 bases, with 7 bases left in between.

The rearrangement links TRBV9 to TRBJ2-7, with a possible D match to TRBD1 (5 bases). Germline V gene data show CDR1 as SGDLS and CDR2 as YYNGEE. V lost 0 bases and J 2 bases, leaving 9 bases between the germline ends. The CDR3 is 14 amino acids. This chain's CDR3 is CASSVEGVPYEQYF. DNA of the CDR3: TGTGCCAGCAGCGTAGAAGGGGTACCCTACGAGCAGTACTTC.